This T cell receptor beta chain was recovered during a study of T cell responses to AZD1222 COVID-19 vaccine. Overall study findings and caveats: Close to half of spike-specific TCRs reportedly recognize unmutated variant regions. Researchers report vaccine-associated CD4 TCRs spanning spike, with dominance at 160-218 and 743-854.

V was trimmed by 9 bases and J by 5 bases, leaving 16 bases between them. The germline V gene encodes CDR1 SNHLY and CDR2 FYNNEI. The CDR3 length is 14 residues. Here immunoSEQ multiplex PCR was the method, and the copy in TCRdb shows in-frame clones only, minus some. The data hold some 84,000 clones, with 75% to 90% observed a single time. A word on this clone: No antigen is known for it.

The TCR sequence derives from an adult in good health. The V and J genes are TRBV2 and TRBJ1-4, with D perhaps TRBD1 (6 bases). The source material was peripheral blood, sampled on day 0 of AZD1222 vaccination. Here the CDR3 DNA reads TGTGCCAGAGGGGGTGTCCAGAGAAATGAAAAACTGTTTTTT. It codes for CARGGVQRNEKLFF.